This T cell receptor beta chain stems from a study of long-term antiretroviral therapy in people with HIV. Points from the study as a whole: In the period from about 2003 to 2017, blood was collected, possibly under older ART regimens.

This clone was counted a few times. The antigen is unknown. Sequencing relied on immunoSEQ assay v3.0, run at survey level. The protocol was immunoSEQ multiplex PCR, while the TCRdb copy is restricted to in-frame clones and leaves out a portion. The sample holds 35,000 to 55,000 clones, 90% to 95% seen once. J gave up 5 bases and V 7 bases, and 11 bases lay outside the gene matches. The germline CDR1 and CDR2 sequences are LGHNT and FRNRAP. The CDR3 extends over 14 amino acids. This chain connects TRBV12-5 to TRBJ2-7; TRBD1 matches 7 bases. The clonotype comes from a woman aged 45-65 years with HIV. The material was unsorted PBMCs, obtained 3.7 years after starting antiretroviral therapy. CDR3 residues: CASARTGVRNEQYF. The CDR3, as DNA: TGTGCTAGTGCCAGAACAGGGGTAAGGAACGAGCAGTACTTC.